This TCR beta chain emerged from a study of regulatory T cells in long-lasting Graves disease (dated by TCRdb to the early 2020s). In the study overall: Patients with newly diagnosed Graves' disease had been on antithyroid drugs for under 3 months. Patients with persistent Graves' disease were compared with patients with newly diagnosed Graves' disease using TCR sequencing and RNA sequencing of peripheral blood. The study was registered as a clinical trial and conducted in China. A total of approximately 35 samples underwent TCR sequencing: 13 from persistent and about 20 from newly diagnosed Graves' disease patients. General findings and caveats noted by the study authors: Preferential use of TRBV28, TRBJ1-2 and TRBJ2-5 was observed in persistent disease, whereas TRBV20-1 and TRBJ2-1 were favored in newly diagnosed disease. Patients with persistent disease shared more public clonotypes (around 2,500) than newly diagnosed patients did (more than 900). Compared with newly diagnosed patients, patients with persistent Graves' disease had lower TCR Shannon entropy and fewer highly expanded clones, which suggests clonal expansion. The small sample size was acknowledged by the authors as a limitation that may reduce accuracy. The study examined only peripheral blood because the primary lesion, thyroid tissue, could not be accessed. Only the TCR beta chain was sequenced and analyzed.

This specimen's time point label, per the study, means: newly diagnosed GD, antithyroid drugs for less than 3 months. For both TCR sequencing and RNA sequencing, RNA was extracted from PBMCs in TRIzol. The diagnosis of Graves' disease followed American Thyroid Association guidelines. Recruitment of patients was carried out at an endocrinology department in Xi'an, China. Each patient gave 8.5 to 9.5 milliliters of peripheral blood, collected in an EDTA anticoagulant tube. Ficoll Paque Plus density gradient separation was used to isolate PBMCs, and no additional T cell sorting was done. An Agilent 2100 Bioanalyzer and agarose gel were used to check RNA quality, and a NanoDrop 2000 was used to measure RNA concentration. The CDR3 numbers 13 residues from cysteine through phenylalanine. The retained sequence is limited to the CDR3, 39 bases, with the frame set at the first base. The germline V gene gives CDR1 as SGHAT and CDR2 as FQNNGV. Trimming leaves V shorter by 7 bases and J shorter by 4 bases, with the junction holding 5 bases beyond the gene matches.

Library construction relied on multiplex PCR. The sequencing machine was an Illumina HiSeq 4000. iRepertoire HTBI primers and Arm-PCR amplification of CDR3 regions were used to construct TCR beta libraries. Before sequencing, the PCR products underwent gel purification. In the authors' own workflow: A total of roughly 58 TRBV and some 13 TRBJ segments were identified across samples and were used for gene usage analysis of CDR3 amino acid clonotypes. COPE and FqMerger were used to merge filtered high-quality paired reads into contigs. BLAST was used to align contigs to the IMGT TRBV, TRBD and TRBJ reference genes, and CDR3 was defined following IMGT. Any clonotype with a frequency above 0.1% was counted as a highly expanded clone. Shannon entropy served as the measure of repertoire diversity, while the Gini coefficient captured V-J evenness. Public clonotypes were defined as clonotypes shared by more than one individual. TCRdb ran its own pipeline on the public reads, namely fastp trimming at Q25 and MiXCR clone calling, and kept in-frame beta chains. Rows with a matching CDR3 protein are joined into one entry that keeps the most common DNA and genes. In this record, the V and J calls reflect TCRdb's handling and not the investigators' own analysis. A total of 550,000 to 600,000 distinct CDR3 sequences appear in this sample, 15% to 20% of them only once. 12% of the sample is taken by the ten largest.

This clonotype was seen repeatedly, ten times or more. Its specific antigen is unknown. No quality values exist for individual bases; no much larger clone is one base distant. The data were also submitted as part of a second study, on T cells in Graves' hyperthyroidism and ophthalmopathy. The second study reports: Stable Graves' hyperthyroidism was defined as no progression to ophthalmopathy during 18 months of follow-up. Hyperthyroidism patients were newly diagnosed, had a disease duration of under 2 months, and were aged 18 to 65 years. The study excluded patients with uncontrolled infections, other autoimmune diseases, pregnancy or lactation. Diagnoses relied on clinical symptoms, serum thyroxine and TRAb, thyroid ultrasound and orbital computed tomography. The TCR CDR3 was subjected to a first round of RT-PCR using the HTBI primer set and the Qiagen OneStep RT-PCR kit. Blood samples also contained most of the expanded thyroid clonotypes (frequency above 0.001), which suggests that blood repertoires may reflect thyroid immune responses. A 13 V-J signature model separated ophthalmopathy from stable hyperthyroidism, with around 90% sensitivity and 81.08% specificity in cross-validation and 80%/75% in testing. In validation, progression to ophthalmopathy was predicted by the model with 70% to 71% sensitivity and roughly 76% specificity, a median of around 6.5 months before onset. To identify distinguishing TCR V-J signatures, a discovery cohort of some 99 patients was used, comprising some 45 with Graves' ophthalmopathy and about 59 with stable Graves' hyperthyroidism. Prospective prediction of ophthalmopathy was tested in an independent validation cohort of 18 to 20 hyperthyroidism patients and 15 to 17 patients who later progressed to ophthalmopathy. For training and testing, the 80 to 100 patients in the discovery cohort were randomly divided in a 7:3 ratio. In addition, the study compared T-cell repertoires in thyroid tissue and in blood from about 6 Graves' hyperthyroidism patients. After blood sampling, hyperthyroidism patients were treated with methimazole at a starting dose of 30 mg daily, and ophthalmopathy patients were treated with high-dose intravenous methylprednisolone. A second multiplex PCR round built the libraries, followed by size selection and purification. Libraries were sequenced paired-end with 100 bp reads on an Illumina HiSeq2000. SOAPnuke was used to process the raw data, throwing out any read that contained adapters or uncalled bases, had a mean Phred below 15, or lacked an exact constant-primer or identifier match. High-quality paired reads were merged using COPE v1.2.5, and each unique nucleotide sequence was defined as a clonotype. MiTCR v1.1 was used to align clonotypes to the IMGT TRBV, TRBD and TRBJ reference segments. Only V-J combinations with frequency above 0.0001, covering approximately 99% of repertoires, were analysed. The TCS score was defined as the ratio of F50 (clonal expansion) to E x V (chaos), calculated using BLOSUM62-based TCRdist between CDR3 peptides within each V-J. Welch's t-statistics and random forest reduced 500 to 650 V-J features to 10 to 15, which were used in a naive Bayes classifier (R e1071). Sample size was not statistically predetermined, and investigators were not blinded to group allocation. TCR Vbeta CDR3 sequencing of roughly 140 peripheral blood samples (43 ophthalmopathy, 75 to 80 hyperthyroidism and roughly 17 progressor patients) is reported in the paper.

This receptor was taken from a man aged 18 to 30 with Graves disease. Donor details come from another sample of the same person, matched by shared clones. This material consisted of peripheral blood mononuclear cells (PBMCs), taken at new diagnosis, from a patient treated with antithyroid drugs. The rearrangement joined TRBV11-2 to TRBJ1-1; 8 middle bases align to TRBD1. The base sequence is TGTGCCAGCATCCGACAGGGGACCACTGAAGCTTTCTTT. Its product reads: CASIRQGTTEAFF.